This T cell receptor (beta chain) derives from a study of T-cell reconstitution after alpha-beta-depleted transplantation in children (dated by TCRdb to about 2016). Regarding the complete study: The study quantitatively tracked T-cell immune reconstitution after TCRalphabeta/CD19-depleted allogeneic hematopoietic cell transplantation in children using TCR repertoire profiling.

In light of the paper, this sample's treatment or condition label describes: allogeneic hematopoietic cell transplantation with graft depleted of TCRalphabeta T cells and CD19 B cells. The transplant recipients were children given TCRalphabeta/CD19-depleted allogeneic hematopoietic cell grafts. V is cut back by 3 bases and J by 1 base, with 3 bases in the junction unmatched. Reading the germline V gene (reference sequence) gives CDR1 SEHNR and CDR2 FQNEAQ. The CDR3 contains 17 residues, cysteine and phenylalanine counted. The DNA shown is the 51-base CDR3, in frame from base 1. A few counts support this clonotype. Its cognate antigen has yet to be identified. No much larger clone is present one base from it, and per-base qualities are unavailable. The protocol used for the library was PCR. TCRdb records Illumina HiSeq 2500 as the sequencer. To normalize quantification of the TCRbeta repertoire, the TCR libraries were built with molecular barcoding that relied on unique molecular identifiers. In TCRdb, the public reads were trimmed at Q25 with fastp and aligned with MiXCR, with productive beta chains retained. One record per CDR3 amino acid sequence lists the most common genes and DNA. This sample has about 580,000 distinct CDR3 sequences in its table, and 23% of those were observed once. The ten top clones hold less than 15% of the sample.

General study outcomes and caveats: Over subsequent months, a decline in hyperexpanded clone frequencies was noted, and after one year, T-cell counts and TCRbeta diversity were mostly ascribed to newly produced T cells. The apparently early alphabetaT-cell count recovery about two months after transplant was reportedly dependent on only several hundred rapidly expanded clones derived from non-depleted graft cells. In some patients, high TCRbeta diversity at day 60 was attributed to recipient T cells and intrathymic progenitors that had survived conditioning.

Sequencing was performed on PBMCs, mostly from graft donor cells, taken 360 days after TCRalphabeta/CD19-depleted stem cell transplant. The origin of this receptor is a boy under two years old who had a stem cell transplant for acute myeloid leukemia, so the T cells may come from the graft donor. The chain links TRBV7-9 with TRBJ2-2, with 12 bases in between that match TRBD2. The DNA sequence is TGTGCCAGCAGCTTGACGACTAGCGGGAGGAACACCGGGGAGCTGTTTTTT. This codes for CASSLTTSGRNTGELFF.